These T cell receptor beta chains were read from a single sample in a study of blood T cell repertoires in COVID-19. The repertoire was sequenced with immunoSEQ multiplex PCR; TCRdb's copy has only in-frame clones and lacks some. The sample lists approximately 220,000 clones, about 79% occurring once. Input material: PBMCs or T cells enriched from blood (not recorded which). Receptors were obtained from a woman aged 40 to 50 with acute COVID-19. The CDR3 runs from the conserved cysteine through the conserved F or W. The D gene is left open where the match is weak. The size entry is marked missing in some rows and otherwise reads once, few, many or a size class.

d_gene	j_gene	v_gene	abundance	CDR3nt	CDR3aa
-	TRBJ1-3	TRBV9	-	TGTGCCAGCAGCCCCACAGGGAGTTCTGGAAACACCATATATTTT	CASSPTGSSGNTIYF
-	TRBJ1-6	TRBV7-9	-	TGTGCCAGCTCCAGTAGCTCCTATAATTCACCCCTCCACTTT	CASSSSSYNSPLHF
-	TRBJ1-1	TRBV28	-	TGTGCCAGCAGTTTAATGGACAGATCAGCTGGGGCTTTCTTT	CASSLMDRSAGAFF
-	TRBJ2-1	TRBV14	-	TGTGCCAGCAGCCGACAGGTGGGGGCTTCAGGGCAGGGACAGTTCTTC	CASSRQVGASGQGQFF
-	TRBJ2-7	TRBV18	-	TGTGCCAGCTCACCACCGCCGTGGAATCCGGGCGAGCAGTACTTC	CASSPPPWNPGEQYF
TRBD2	TRBJ2-3	TRBV4-3	-	TGCGCCAGCAGCCAAGATTGGGTGCAGCGGGGGCCCACAGATACGCAGTATTTT	CASSQDWVQRGPTDTQYF
-	TRBJ2-7	TRBV18	-	TGTGCCAGCTCATCGACATACGAGCAGTACTTC	CASSSTYEQYF
-	TRBJ1-2	TRBV7-9	-	TGTGCCAGCAGCTCCCTTGGTACAGGCAGATTTACTGGCTACACCTTC	CASSSLGTGRFTGYTF
TRBD2	TRBJ2-7	TRBV10-3	few	TGTGCCACGGGCCCGGGACTAGCGGGAGGATCCTACGAGCAGTACTTC	CATGPGLAGGSYEQYF
-	TRBJ1-2	TRBV28	-	TGTGCCAGCAGTTGGAGGAAGGGCGCGGGCGGCTACACCTTC	CASSWRKGAGGYTF
TRBD1	TRBJ1-2	TRBV5-8	few	TGTGCCAGCAGCTTGTTACAGGGGGCTCAGGGCTACACCTTC	CASSLLQGAQGYTF
-	TRBJ1-5	TRBV12-2	-	TGTGCAAGTCGCGGGACAGGGTATGGCAATCAGCCCCAGCATTTT	CASRGTGYGNQPQHF
-	TRBJ2-2	TRBV10-3	-	TGTGCCATCAGTGAGTCGCAGGGAAGCACCGGGGAGCTGTTTTTT	CAISESQGSTGELFF
TRBD2	TRBJ2-5	TRBV28	-	TGTGCCAGCAGCGTCGGCGGCGGGAGTAAAGCCCCACAAGAGACCCAGTACTTC	CASSVGGGSKAPQETQYF
-	TRBJ2-1	TRBV27	-	TGTGCCAGCAGTCATCCTCCCAGCTCCTACAATGAGCAGTTCTTC	CASSHPPSSYNEQFF
-	TRBJ1-2	TRBV7-7	-	TGTGCCAGCAGCCCCATACAGGACCTTAGCGGCTACACCTTC	CASSPIQDLSGYTF
TRBD2	TRBJ2-1	TRBV2	-	TGTGCCATTTCAGCAGACAGGACTAGCAGGGGAGAGCAGTTCTTC	CAISADRTSRGEQFF
-	TRBJ1-2	TRBV28	-	TGTGCCAGCAGTTCCCGGGCCCCCAGGGCCTATGGCTACACCTTC	CASSSRAPRAYGYTF
-	TRBJ2-7	TRBV11-2	-	TGTGCCAGCAGCTTAGAGCGGGGATTATCCTACGAGCAGTACTTC	CASSLERGLSYEQYF
TRBD1	TRBJ1-1	TRBV30	-	TGTGCCTGGAGGATGAGACAGGGTATAGCAGGAGTGAACACTGAAGCTTTCTTT	CAWRMRQGIAGVNTEAFF
TRBD1	TRBJ1-6	TRBV30	once	TGTGCCTGGGCTACAGGGGGCTCTTATTCACCCCTCCACTTT	CAWATGGSYSPLHF
-	TRBJ2-7	TRBV4-3	-	TGCGCCAGCAGCGCCAGGCTGGCAGCAAACTACGAGCAGTACTTC	CASSARLAANYEQYF
-	TRBJ2-3	TRBV5-1	-	TGCGCCAGCAGCATTAGTACCGCCACAGATACGCAGTATTTT	CASSISTATDTQYF
TRBD1	TRBJ2-5	TRBV3-1/TRBV3-2	-	TGTGCCAGCAGCCAAACACGGGACAGAATATCCACCCAGTACTTC	CASSQTRDRISTQYF
TRBD1	TRBJ1-2	TRBV6-5	-	TGTGCCAGCAGTTACTCGGGGACAGGGAACTATGGCTACACCTTC	CASSYSGTGNYGYTF
-	TRBJ1-1	TRBV7-9	-	TGTGCCAGCAGCTTAGCTAGCCTGGGTAGCACTGAAGCTTTCTTT	CASSLASLGSTEAFF